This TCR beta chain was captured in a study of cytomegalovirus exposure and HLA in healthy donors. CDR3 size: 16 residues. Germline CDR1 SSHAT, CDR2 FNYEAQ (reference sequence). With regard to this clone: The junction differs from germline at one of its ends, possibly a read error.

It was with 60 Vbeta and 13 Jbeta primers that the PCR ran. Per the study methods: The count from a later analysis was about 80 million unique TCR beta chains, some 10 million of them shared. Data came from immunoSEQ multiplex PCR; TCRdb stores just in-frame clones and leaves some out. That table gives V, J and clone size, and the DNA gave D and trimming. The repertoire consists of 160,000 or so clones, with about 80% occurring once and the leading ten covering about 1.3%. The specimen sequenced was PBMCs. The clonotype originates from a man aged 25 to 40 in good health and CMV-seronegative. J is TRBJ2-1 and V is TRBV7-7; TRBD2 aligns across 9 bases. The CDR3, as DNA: TGTGCTAGCAGCTTAGCCGGAGGCGGGGGGGGTAATGAGCAGTTCTTC. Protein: CASSLAGGGGGNEQFF.